Listed here are 19 T cell receptor beta chains from one sample, sequenced in a study of shared clonotypes between healthy human individuals (dated by TCRdb to between 2020 and 2021). The protocol used for the library was the immunoSEQ multiplex PCR assay. TCRdb re-hosts the immuneACCESS table, in-frame sequences only. Its copies lack some clones; in the studies checked, an unresolved V gene accounts for under half of them, and the cause for the rest is not known. This sample lists some 2 million clones; about 95% were detected once. The biggest ten clones account for around 1.1% of the sample. CD8 naive samples were obtained by positive selection for CCR7 among CD45RO-negative cells, yielding a CD45RA+CCR7+ population from which TemRA cells were excluded. Sequenced sample: naive CD8+ T cells sorted from blood. Interpreted using the paper, the cell subset or site label stands for: CD45RA+CCR7+. These receptors were taken from a man aged 18 to 30 in good health.

The table lists this clone with a count of one. The V gene is TRBV28, the J gene TRBJ1-1; no reliable D call. The CDR3 length is 12 residues. Germline V gene sequence: CDR1 MDHEN, CDR2 SYDVKM. Trimming pared 3 bases from V and 10 bases from J, leaving 12 bases between. The CDR3 protein is CASSFTYNGAFF. The CDR3 bases are TGTGCCAGCAGTTTCACTTATAACGGAGCTTTCTTT.

This clone was seen a single time. Other nucleotide sequences from this sample produce the same CDR3. CDR3 sequence: CASSPGTGNHGELFF. In nucleotides, the CDR3 is TGCGCCAGCAGCCCCGGGACAGGGAATCACGGGGAGCTGTTTTTT. This chain links TRBV4-1 with TRBJ2-2; TRBD1 aligns across 9 bases. The CDR3 spans 15 residues. Germline V gene sequence: CDR1 MGHRA, CDR2 YSYEKL. The V and J ends lost 4 bases and 7 bases, in that order; junction bases with no gene match: 7.

A word on this clone: Other DNA sequences in the sample encode the same CDR3. The CDR3 DNA reads TGCGCCAGCGAGTACACCGGGGAGCTGTTTTTT. Protein sequence: CASEYTGELFF. The rearrangement joins TRBV5-1 to TRBJ2-2; D is unresolved. CDR3 length equals 11 residues. The V gene lost 7 bases and the J gene lost 3 bases, with 4 bases spanning the gap. Germline assignment: CDR1 SGHRS and CDR2 YFSETQ.

This chain links TRBV11-3 with TRBJ2-1, with D unresolved. V shed 0 bases and J shed 8 bases, with 8 bases lying between them. The CDR3 is 13 residues long. From germline, CDR1 is SGHNT and CDR2 YENEEA. DNA of the CDR3: TGTGCCAGCAGCTTAGATCACGGCGATGAGCAGTTCTTC. Amino acids: CASSLDHGDEQFF.

The J gene is TRBJ1-1, the V gene TRBV27; D is ambiguous. V lost 4 bases, J lost 7 bases, and 7 bases lay in between. CDR1 MNHEY and CDR2 SMNVEV come from the germline V gene (reference sequence). The CDR3 runs 11 residues. CDR3 residues: CASSWKGEAFF. The DNA for the CDR3 is TGTGCCAGCAGTTGGAAAGGTGAAGCTTTCTTT.

Concerning this clone itself: This specimen includes other DNA sequences encoding the same CDR3. The CDR3 region has the DNA TGTGCCAGCAGCGTAGGAGACGGCACCTACGAGCAGTACTTC. The encoded protein is CASSVGDGTYEQYF. This sequence joins TRBV9 and TRBJ2-7; D is unresolved. The CDR3 totals 14 residues. The V end was cut by 0 bases, the J end by 2 bases, with 9 bases between. Germline V CDR1 and CDR2: SGDLS, YYNGEE.

CDR3 nucleotides: TGTGCCAGCAGCTTATCGGCTATGGATACGCAGTATTTT. Its translation is CASSLSAMDTQYF. The chain uses TRBV5-4 and TRBJ2-3; the D is unclear. V shed 2 bases and J shed 6 bases, with 10 bases lying between them. Germline V gene lookup returns CDR1 SGHNT and CDR2 YYREEE (reference sequence). The CDR3 loop spans 13 amino acids.

This clone was seen a few times. Other DNA sequences within the sample encode an identical CDR3. The rearrangement links TRBV4-2 to TRBJ1-2; D is unclear. V was cut by 1 base and J by 6 bases, with 3 bases left in between. The CDR3 runs to 11 residues. CDR1 is LGHNA and CDR2 is YNFKEQ in the germline V gene. CDR3 in amino acids: CASSQGDGYTF. CDR3 coding DNA: TGTGCCAGCAGCCAAGGGGATGGCTACACCTTC.

The gene calls are TRBV29-1 and TRBJ2-7; 10 nucleotides align to TRBD1. Trimming took 4 bases from V and 2 from J; bases not matched to a gene: 5. The CDR3 totals 14 residues. The germline V gene has CDR1 SQVTM and CDR2 ANQGSEA. The CDR3 bases are TGCAGCGTTGCATTGGGACAGGGGCCCTACGAGCAGTACTTC. Amino acids: CSVALGQGPYEQYF.

This chain links TRBV5-1 with TRBJ2-5, with 9 positions matching TRBD2. The V gene end was trimmed by 1 base and the J gene end by 4 bases; junction bases not matched to a gene: 11. The CDR3 consists of 17 residues. Germline V gene data show CDR1 as SGHRS and CDR2 as YFSETQ. CDR3 sequence reads: CASSLPGDSGSVETQYF. The CDR3 coding sequence is TGCGCCAGCAGCTTGCCTGGGGATAGCGGGAGTGTAGAGACCCAGTACTTC.

The chain combines TRBV4-1 with TRBJ1-2; TRBD1 is a possible D gene (5 bases). V was shortened by 2 bases and J by 4 bases, with 14 bases between the two germline ends. The CDR3 has 15 amino acids. Germline CDR1 is MGHRA and CDR2 is YSYEKL. In DNA form, the CDR3 reads TGCGCCAGCAGCCAATCTCCCAGGGAGATCTATGGCTACACCTTC. It is translated as CASSQSPREIYGYTF.

The J gene is TRBJ2-1, the V gene TRBV11-2, with D maybe TRBD1 (6 bases). Germline V lookup: CDR1 SGHAT, CDR2 FQNNGV. There are 14 residues in the CDR3. The V and J ends lost 4 bases and 6 bases respectively, with 13 bases between them. CDR3 in DNA: TGTGCCAGCAGCTCAGCAGGGGTTCGCAATGAGCAGTTCTTC. This encodes CASSSAGVRNEQFF.

This chain uses TRBV10-2 with TRBJ1-5; 7 nucleotides line up with TRBD1. Germline loops: CDR1 WSHSY, CDR2 SAAADI. V shed 6 bases, J shed 5 bases, and the junction held 7 bases outside the gene matches. The CDR3 length is 14 residues. The CDR3 region is CASRTTGTDQPQHF. CDR3 nucleotides: TGCGCCAGCAGGACGACAGGGACGGATCAGCCCCAGCATTTT.

The chain recombines TRBV28 with TRBJ2-1; D unclear. The germline V and J ends were trimmed by 6 bases and 9 bases, with 15 bases remaining between them. Germline V gene data show CDR1 as MDHEN and CDR2 as SYDVKM. The CDR3 runs to 13 residues. The CDR3 region has the DNA TGTGCCAGCAGCGGTGGGTTCAATGGTGAGCAGTTCTTC. Amino acids: CASSGGFNGEQFF.

This clone was detected only once. Other DNA sequences in this sample translate to the same CDR3. The chain is built from TRBV7-9 and TRBJ1-1; the D gene is possibly TRBD1 (5 bases). Germline CDR1 reads SEHNR; CDR2 reads FQNEAQ (reference sequence). V gave up 3 bases and J gave up 6 bases, with 8 bases separating them. The CDR3 sequence is 12 residues long. The CDR3 bases are TGTGCCAGCAGCTTCGGGGGGGCTGAAGCTTTCTTT. This translates into CASSFGGAEAFF.

The chain couples TRBV30 to TRBJ2-1; 7 bases agree with TRBD1. The ends lost 0 bases at V and 7 bases at J; junction bases unmatched: 6. Germline V lookup: CDR1 GTSNPN, CDR2 SVGIG (reference sequence). This CDR3 has 14 amino acids. CDR3 protein: CAWSVGQVVNEQFF. The DNA of the CDR3 is TGTGCCTGGAGTGTCGGACAGGTTGTGAATGAGCAGTTCTTC. Using reference TRBV30 and TRBJ2-1 for the parts outside the CDR3, the full variable domain is SQTIHQWPATLVQPVGSPLSLECTVEGTSNPNLYWYRQAAGRGLQLLFYSVGIGQISSEVPQNLSASRPQDRQFILSSKKLLLSDSGFYLCAWSVGQVVNEQFFGPGTRLTVL.

The V gene is TRBV5-1, the J gene TRBJ2-7; 7 bases are a match to TRBD1. V lost 1 base to trimming and J lost 7 bases; unmatched junction nucleotides: 14. The V gene's germline CDR1 is SGHRS and CDR2 YFSETQ. The CDR3 runs to 16 residues. The CDR3: CASSLSPDRRMWEQYF. CDR3 coding DNA: TGCGCCAGCAGCTTGTCCCCGGACAGGAGGATGTGGGAGCAGTACTTC. The full variable domain, with the rest looked up from reference TRBV5-1 and TRBJ2-7, is KAGVTQTPRYLIKTRGQQVTLSCSPISGHRSVSWYQQTPGQGLQFLFEYFSETQRNKGNFPGRFSGRQFSNSRSEMNVSTLELGDSALYLCASSLSPDRRMWEQYFGPGTRLTVT.

V and J are TRBV11-3 and TRBJ2-1; tentatively, D is TRBD2 (6 bases). V was trimmed by 5 bases and J by 1 base, leaving 18 bases between them. The CDR3 runs to 17 residues. CDR1 SGHNT and CDR2 YENEEA come from the germline V gene. The CDR3 protein is CASSPPLGEVSYNEQFF. The CDR3 coding sequence is TGTGCCAGCAGCCCTCCCCTGGGGGAGGTATCCTACAATGAGCAGTTCTTC. The full variable domain, in which reference TRBV11-3 and TRBJ2-1 provide the parts outside the CDR3, is EAGVVQSPRYKIIEKKQPVAFWCNPISGHNTLYWYLQNLGQGPELLIRYENEEAVDDSQLPKDRFSAERLKGVDSTLKIQPAELGDSAVYLCASSPPLGEVSYNEQFFGPGTRLTVL.

The CDR3 region is CASKPVDMNTEAFF. In DNA, the CDR3 is TGTGCCAGTAAGCCGGTCGACATGAACACTGAAGCTTTCTTT. The chain links TRBV19 to TRBJ1-1; D is uncertain. Germline lookup yields CDR1 LNHDA and CDR2 SQIVND (reference sequence). The CDR3 sequence is 14 residues long. Trimming pared 7 bases from V and 0 bases from J, leaving 12 bases between.